This is a list of T cell receptor beta chains from one sample in a study of Siglec-9 on CD8 T cells in melanoma. Only in-frame clones appear in the TCRdb table, and some are missing; sequencing was by immunoSEQ multiplex PCR. The sample includes 25,000 to 30,000 clones, more than 80% of them seen just once. Material for sequencing was Siglec-9- CD8+ T cells sorted from blood. The receptors shown here come from a human donor in good health. The CDR3 runs from the conserved cysteine through the conserved F or W. Fields, in order: V gene, clone size, D gene, J gene, CDR3 DNA, CDR3 protein. The D gene is left open where the match is weak. The listing skips clone size in some rows; elsewhere it reads once, few, many or a size class.

V: TRBV7-2
size: -
D: -
J: TRBJ2-1
DNA: TGTGCCAGCAGCTCGAAAGGACCCTCCTACAATGAGCAGTTCTTC
CDR3: CASSSKGPSYNEQFF

V: TRBV6-6
size: -
D: -
J: TRBJ1-5
DNA: TGTGCCACCGCGGGGGGTCAGCCCCAGCATTTT
CDR3: CATAGGQPQHF

V: TRBV9
size: -
D: -
J: TRBJ2-2
DNA: TGTGCCAGCAGCGTTTGGTGGGAGAACACCGGGGAGCTGTTTTTT
CDR3: CASSVWWENTGELFF

V: TRBV7-8
size: -
D: -
J: TRBJ1-1
DNA: TGTGCCAGCAGCTTAAAGGGGAGGGGTACTGAAGCTTTCTTT
CDR3: CASSLKGRGTEAFF

V: TRBV20-1
size: -
D: -
J: TRBJ1-2
DNA: TGCAGTGCTAGGGTCCCGTACACCTTC
CDR3: CSARVPYTF

V: TRBV5-1
size: few
D: TRBD2
J: TRBJ2-3
DNA: TGCGCCAGCAGCTACGGACTAGCGGGAGGCATTGATACGCAGTATTTT
CDR3: CASSYGLAGGIDTQYF

V: TRBV14
size: -
D: -
J: TRBJ2-2
DNA: TGTGCCAGCAGCCAACCGGTACAGGGAATTGAGGCCGGGGAGCTGTTTTTT
CDR3: CASSQPVQGIEAGELFF

V: TRBV11-2
size: -
D: -
J: TRBJ2-5
DNA: TGTGCCAGCAGCCGTGACCGGAAAGAGACCCAGTACTTC
CDR3: CASSRDRKETQYF

V: TRBV27
size: few
D: -
J: TRBJ1-4
DNA: TGTGCCAGCAGTCCCCCGCCCGGCCCGGGGGAAAAACTGTTTTTT
CDR3: CASSPPPGPGEKLFF

V: TRBV11-2
size: few
D: -
J: TRBJ2-1
DNA: TGTGCCAGCAGCTTAGGTAATGAGCAGTTCTTC
CDR3: CASSLGNEQFF

V: TRBV27
size: -
D: -
J: TRBJ2-1
DNA: TGTGCCAGCAGTTTATTAAATGAGCAGTTCTTC
CDR3: CASSLLNEQFF

V: TRBV11-2
size: -
D: TRBD1
J: TRBJ2-6
DNA: TGTGCCAGCAGCACACCGGGACAGGGAGCCAACGTCCTGACTTTC
CDR3: CASSTPGQGANVLTF

V: TRBV7-9
size: -
D: TRBD1
J: TRBJ2-5
DNA: TGTGCCAGCAGCTTGACTCCTAATTCCGGGACAGGGGGAAAAGAGACCCAGTACTTC
CDR3: CASSLTPNSGTGGKETQYF

V: TRBV25-1
size: -
D: -
J: TRBJ1-1
DNA: TGTGCCAGTGGGGGGACCCAAGCTTTCTTT
CDR3: CASGGTQAFF

V: TRBV5-6
size: -
D: -
J: TRBJ2-3
DNA: TGTGCCAGCAGCCGCGAGCGGGTCACAGATACGCAGTATTTT
CDR3: CASSRERVTDTQYF

V: TRBV11-2
size: -
D: -
J: TRBJ1-2
DNA: TGTGCCAGCAGCTTATATCCGAAAGGGAATCTCAGATATGGCTACACCTTC
CDR3: CASSLYPKGNLRYGYTF

V: TRBV30
size: once
D: -
J: TRBJ2-1
DNA: TGTGCCTGGAGTGTACCTGAAAATGAGCAGTTCTTC
CDR3: CAWSVPENEQFF

V: TRBV5-6
size: -
D: TRBD1
J: TRBJ2-1
DNA: TGTGCCAGCAGCTCGGACAGGGGAACGTACAATGAGCAGTTCTTC
CDR3: CASSSDRGTYNEQFF

V: TRBV28
size: few
D: -
J: TRBJ1-1
DNA: TGTGCCAGTAAGGGACATCCGAACACTGAAGCTTTCTTT
CDR3: CASKGHPNTEAFF

V: TRBV7-3
size: -
D: -
J: TRBJ2-1
DNA: TGTGCCAGCAGCTTAAAATTCACCCCCAACAATGAGCAGTTCTTC
CDR3: CASSLKFTPNNEQFF

V: TRBV2
size: -
D: TRBD1
J: TRBJ2-2
DNA: TGTGCCAGCAGGGGCGACAGGGGGGGAGCCGGGGAGCTGTTTTTT
CDR3: CASRGDRGGAGELFF

V: TRBV4-1
size: -
D: -
J: TRBJ2-7
DNA: TGCGCCAGCAGCCAAGTGGGGGTACAGGGAGCGTTCGGCTACGAGCAGTACTTC
CDR3: CASSQVGVQGAFGYEQYF

V: TRBV6-6
size: few
D: -
J: TRBJ1-1
DNA: TGTGCCAGCAGTTACCCAGGACAGAACACTGAAGCTTTCTTT
CDR3: CASSYPGQNTEAFF

V: TRBV5-1
size: -
D: TRBD2
J: TRBJ2-7
DNA: TGCGCCAGCAGCTTTAGCGGGGAATCCTACGAGCAGTACTTC
CDR3: CASSFSGESYEQYF

V: TRBV5-4
size: -
D: TRBD1
J: TRBJ2-7
DNA: TGTGCCAGCAGCCCGGTCCCGGGACAGGTTTACGAGCAGTACTTC
CDR3: CASSPVPGQVYEQYF

V: TRBV2
size: -
D: -
J: TRBJ1-2
DNA: TGTGCCAGCAGGGCAACGGACTCACTTGACTACACCTTC
CDR3: CASRATDSLDYTF

V: TRBV5-4
size: once
D: -
J: TRBJ2-2
DNA: TGTGCCAGCACCCGGACTTCGAACACCGGGGAGCTGTTTTTT
CDR3: CASTRTSNTGELFF

V: TRBV2
size: -
D: -
J: TRBJ1-1
DNA: TGTGCCACAGGTCAATACAACCAGGGTGCCGGGACCGGGGAGCAGAACACTGAAGCTTTCTTT
CDR3: CATGQYNQGAGTGEQNTEAFF

V: TRBV5-1
size: -
D: -
J: TRBJ2-5
DNA: TGCGCCAGCAGGGAGGGTTGGGAGACCCAGTACTTC
CDR3: CASREGWETQYF

V: TRBV5-1
size: -
D: -
J: TRBJ1-5
DNA: TGCGCCAGCAGCTTGGGGGCTGCTGGTGGTTATCAGCCCCAGCATTTT
CDR3: CASSLGAAGGYQPQHF

V: TRBV27
size: -
D: -
J: TRBJ2-2
DNA: TGTGCCAGCAGTCCCCCGCTCACCGGGGAGCTGTTTTTT
CDR3: CASSPPLTGELFF

V: TRBV27
size: -
D: TRBD2
J: TRBJ2-7
DNA: TGTGCCAGCAGTTTAGGTCGGGGGGACGAGCAGTACTTC
CDR3: CASSLGRGDEQYF

V: TRBV6-4
size: few
D: TRBD2
J: TRBJ2-1
DNA: TGTGCCAGCAGTGACTCAGCGGGGGGGAATGAGCAGTTCTTC
CDR3: CASSDSAGGNEQFF

V: TRBV6-1
size: -
D: -
J: TRBJ2-7
DNA: TGTGCCAGCAGTGAAGAGGGTCTGGGCTCCTACGAGCAGTACTTC
CDR3: CASSEEGLGSYEQYF

V: TRBV6-1
size: -
D: -
J: TRBJ1-3
DNA: TGTGCCAGCGGGACTGAGAGCTCTGGAAACACCATATATTTT
CDR3: CASGTESSGNTIYF

V: TRBV6-5
size: -
D: -
J: TRBJ2-3
DNA: TGTGCCAGCAGGACGATGGGAGATACGCAGTATTTT
CDR3: CASRTMGDTQYF

V: TRBV6-1
size: -
D: TRBD1
J: TRBJ1-2
DNA: TGTGCCAGCAGGGAAGGGACAGGGTGGTCCTATGGCTACACCTTC
CDR3: CASREGTGWSYGYTF

V: TRBV28
size: -
D: -
J: TRBJ2-1
DNA: TGTGCCAGCAGCTCAATTCTCAATGAGCAGTTCTTC
CDR3: CASSSILNEQFF

V: TRBV10-1
size: -
D: -
J: TRBJ2-3
DNA: TGCGCCAGCAGTGATCAGGAGACGCAGTATTTT
CDR3: CASSDQETQYF

V: TRBV28
size: medium-sized
D: -
J: TRBJ1-1
DNA: TGTGCCAGCAGTTTATTAATCCGGGGGAGTACTGAAGCTTTCTTT
CDR3: CASSLLIRGSTEAFF

V: TRBV14
size: -
D: -
J: TRBJ2-5
DNA: TGTGCCAGCAGCCAATGGGGCGGGAAGGACGGCTTAATGGAGACCCAGTACTTC
CDR3: CASSQWGGKDGLMETQYF

V: TRBV13
size: -
D: TRBD2
J: TRBJ2-1
DNA: TGTGCCAGCAGCTCCGAAAGACTAGCGGGAGTTAACTACAATGAGCAGTTCTTC
CDR3: CASSSERLAGVNYNEQFF

V: TRBV19
size: -
D: -
J: TRBJ2-7
DNA: TGTGCCAGTAGTATAGGGACCCCAGGATACGAGCAGTACTTC
CDR3: CASSIGTPGYEQYF

V: TRBV4-2
size: -
D: -
J: TRBJ1-1
DNA: TGTGCCAGCAGCCAAGTTACGGGACGAGGCACTGAAGCTTTCTTT
CDR3: CASSQVTGRGTEAFF

V: TRBV6-1
size: -
D: -
J: TRBJ1-5
DNA: TGTGCCAGCAGACTGGACGGTAATAGCAATCAGCCCCAGCATTTT
CDR3: CASRLDGNSNQPQHF

V: TRBV4-1
size: -
D: -
J: TRBJ2-7
DNA: TGCGCCAGCAGCCAAGCGAACCAGGGTTCTGATGAGCAGTACTTC
CDR3: CASSQANQGSDEQYF

V: TRBV27
size: -
D: -
J: TRBJ2-1
DNA: TGTGCCAGCAGTTTACCCGCCCCCAGCGGCATCTACAATGAGCAGTTCTTC
CDR3: CASSLPAPSGIYNEQFF

V: TRBV19
size: -
D: -
J: TRBJ1-2
DNA: TGTGCCAGTAGTATAGATTGGCAATACTATGGCTACACCTTC
CDR3: CASSIDWQYYGYTF

V: TRBV13
size: -
D: -
J: TRBJ2-7
DNA: TGTGCCAGCAGCCCTCCGGGGACGGCACCCTACGAGCAGTACTTC
CDR3: CASSPPGTAPYEQYF

V: TRBV4-3
size: -
D: -
J: TRBJ2-1
DNA: TGCGCCAGCAGCACGGCGGAAAGCTCCTACAATGAGCAGTTCTTC
CDR3: CASSTAESSYNEQFF

V: TRBV7-9
size: -
D: TRBD2
J: TRBJ2-3
DNA: TGTGCCAGCAGCCCTCGGGGGGGCCAGGTTCACACAGATACGCAGTATTTT
CDR3: CASSPRGGQVHTDTQYF

V: TRBV7-6
size: -
D: TRBD1
J: TRBJ1-5
DNA: TGTGCCAGCAGCTCTGACAGGGCATTGGATCAGCCCCAGCATTTT
CDR3: CASSSDRALDQPQHF

V: TRBV7-2
size: -
D: -
J: TRBJ2-5
DNA: TGTGCCAGCAGCTCCCAATACGGGGACACACAAGAGACCCAGTACTTC
CDR3: CASSSQYGDTQETQYF

V: TRBV7-2
size: once
D: -
J: TRBJ2-7
DNA: TGTGCCAGCAGCTTAGTGGGGGGGCCCAACTACGAGCAGTACTTC
CDR3: CASSLVGGPNYEQYF

V: TRBV7-9
size: -
D: -
J: TRBJ2-5
DNA: TGTGCCAGCAGCTTAGGAGGGGTTTCGGGGGCCCAAGAGACCCAGTACTTC
CDR3: CASSLGGVSGAQETQYF

V: TRBV28
size: once
D: -
J: TRBJ2-7
DNA: TGTGCCAGCAGTTCTCGGCTAGCCCCTAAAGAGCAGTACTTC
CDR3: CASSSRLAPKEQYF

V: TRBV6-5
size: -
D: TRBD2
J: TRBJ2-1
DNA: TGTGCCAGCAGTACAAGCACGGGGGGGGGCAATGAGCAGTTCTTC
CDR3: CASSTSTGGGNEQFF

V: TRBV6-6
size: -
D: TRBD2
J: TRBJ2-1
DNA: TGTGCCAGCAGGGCGGCGGGGGGGCTTAATGAGCAGTTCTTC
CDR3: CASRAAGGLNEQFF

V: TRBV9
size: -
D: -
J: TRBJ1-1
DNA: TGTGCCAGCAGCGCGGGCCCGTCGAGCACTGAAGCTTTCTTT
CDR3: CASSAGPSSTEAFF

V: TRBV27
size: once
D: -
J: TRBJ2-3
DNA: TGTGCCAGCAGTTTCTTGGGCGAAGATACGCAGTATTTT
CDR3: CASSFLGEDTQYF